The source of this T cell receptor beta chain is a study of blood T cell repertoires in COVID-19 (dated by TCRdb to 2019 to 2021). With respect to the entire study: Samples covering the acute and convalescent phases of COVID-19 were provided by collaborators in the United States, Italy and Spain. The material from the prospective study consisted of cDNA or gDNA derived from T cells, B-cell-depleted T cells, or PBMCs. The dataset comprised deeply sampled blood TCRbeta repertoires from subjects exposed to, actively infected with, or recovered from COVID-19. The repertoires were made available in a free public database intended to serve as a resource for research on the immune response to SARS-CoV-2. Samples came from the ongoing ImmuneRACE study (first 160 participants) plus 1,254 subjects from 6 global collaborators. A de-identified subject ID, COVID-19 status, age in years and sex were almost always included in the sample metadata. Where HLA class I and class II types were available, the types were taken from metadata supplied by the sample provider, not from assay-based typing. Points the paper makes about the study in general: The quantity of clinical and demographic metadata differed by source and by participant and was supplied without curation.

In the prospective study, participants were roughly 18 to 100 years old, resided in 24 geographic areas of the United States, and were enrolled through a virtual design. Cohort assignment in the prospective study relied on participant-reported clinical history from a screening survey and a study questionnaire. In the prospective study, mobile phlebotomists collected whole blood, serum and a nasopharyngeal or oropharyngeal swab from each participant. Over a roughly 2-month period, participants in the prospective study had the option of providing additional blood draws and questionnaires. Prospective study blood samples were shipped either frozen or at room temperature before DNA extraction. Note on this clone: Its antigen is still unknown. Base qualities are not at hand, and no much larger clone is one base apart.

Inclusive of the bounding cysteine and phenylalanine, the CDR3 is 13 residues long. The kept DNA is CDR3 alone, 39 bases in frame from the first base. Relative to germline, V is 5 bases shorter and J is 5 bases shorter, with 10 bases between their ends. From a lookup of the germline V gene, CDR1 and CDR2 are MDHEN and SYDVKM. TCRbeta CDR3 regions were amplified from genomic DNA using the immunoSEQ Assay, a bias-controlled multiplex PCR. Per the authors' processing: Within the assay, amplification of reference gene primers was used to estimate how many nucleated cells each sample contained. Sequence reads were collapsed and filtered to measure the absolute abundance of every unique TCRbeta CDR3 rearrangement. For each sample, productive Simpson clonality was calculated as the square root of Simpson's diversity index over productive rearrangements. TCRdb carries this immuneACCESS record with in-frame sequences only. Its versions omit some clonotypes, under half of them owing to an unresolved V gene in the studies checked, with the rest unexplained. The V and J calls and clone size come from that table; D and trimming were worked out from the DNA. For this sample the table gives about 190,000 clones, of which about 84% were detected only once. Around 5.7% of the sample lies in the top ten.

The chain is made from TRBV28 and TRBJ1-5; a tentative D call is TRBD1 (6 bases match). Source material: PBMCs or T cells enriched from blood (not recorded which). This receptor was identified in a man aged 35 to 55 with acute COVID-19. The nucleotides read TGTGCCAGCAGTCTACAGGGCCATCAGCCCCAGCATTTT. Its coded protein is CASSLQGHQPQHF.